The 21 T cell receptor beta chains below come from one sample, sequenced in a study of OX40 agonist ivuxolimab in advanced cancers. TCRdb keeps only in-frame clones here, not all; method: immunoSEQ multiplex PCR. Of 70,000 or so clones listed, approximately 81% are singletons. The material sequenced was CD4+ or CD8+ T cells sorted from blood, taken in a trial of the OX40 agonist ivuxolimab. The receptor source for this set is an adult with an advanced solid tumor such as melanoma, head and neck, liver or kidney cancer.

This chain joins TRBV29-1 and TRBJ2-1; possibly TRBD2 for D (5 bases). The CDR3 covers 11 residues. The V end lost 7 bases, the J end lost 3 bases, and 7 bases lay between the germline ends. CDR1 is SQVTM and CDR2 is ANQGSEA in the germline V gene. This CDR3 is CSGGLYNEQFF. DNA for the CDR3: TGCAGCGGAGGACTCTACAATGAGCAGTTCTTC.

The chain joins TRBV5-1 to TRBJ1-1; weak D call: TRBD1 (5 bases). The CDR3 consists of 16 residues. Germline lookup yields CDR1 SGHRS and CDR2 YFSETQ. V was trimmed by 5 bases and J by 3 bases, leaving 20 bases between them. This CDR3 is CASRPTGGAWDTEAFF. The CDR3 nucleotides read TGCGCCAGCAGACCCACAGGTGGGGCATGGGACACTGAAGCTTTCTTT. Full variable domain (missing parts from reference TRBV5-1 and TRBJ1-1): KAGVTQTPRYLIKTRGQQVTLSCSPISGHRSVSWYQQTPGQGLQFLFEYFSETQRNKGNFPGRFSGRQFSNSRSEMNVSTLELGDSALYLCASRPTGGAWDTEAFFGQGTRLTVV.

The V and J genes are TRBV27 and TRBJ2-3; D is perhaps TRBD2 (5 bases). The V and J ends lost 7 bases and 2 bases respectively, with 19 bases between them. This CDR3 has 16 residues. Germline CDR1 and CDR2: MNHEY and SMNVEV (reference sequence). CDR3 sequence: CASIQEGETDTDTQYF. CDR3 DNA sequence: TGTGCCAGCATTCAAGAGGGCGAGACGGACACAGATACGCAGTATTTT.

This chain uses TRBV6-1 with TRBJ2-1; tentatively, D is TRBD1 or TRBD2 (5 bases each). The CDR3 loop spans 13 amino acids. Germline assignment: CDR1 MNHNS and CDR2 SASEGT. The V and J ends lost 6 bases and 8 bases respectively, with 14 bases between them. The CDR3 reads CASSAYRGDEQFF. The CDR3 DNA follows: TGTGCCAGCAGCGCCTACCGGGGCGATGAGCAGTTCTTC.

The CDR3 coding sequence is TGTGCCAGCAGCGAACAGGGAAATGAGCAGTTCTTC. Translation: CASSEQGNEQFF. This chain uses TRBV7-9 with TRBJ2-1; TRBD1 is a possible D gene (6 bases). Germline loops: CDR1 SEHNR, CDR2 FQNEAQ (reference sequence). CDR3 length: 12 amino acids. V lost 5 bases and J 7 bases, leaving 9 bases between the germline ends. Based on the CDR3 plus reference TRBV7-9 and TRBJ2-1, the full variable domain is DTGVSQNPRHKITKRGQNVTFRCDPISEHNRLYWYRQTLGQGPEFLTYFQNEAQLEKSRLLSDRFSAERPKGSFSTLEIQRTEQGDSAMYLCASSEQGNEQFFGPGTRLTVL.

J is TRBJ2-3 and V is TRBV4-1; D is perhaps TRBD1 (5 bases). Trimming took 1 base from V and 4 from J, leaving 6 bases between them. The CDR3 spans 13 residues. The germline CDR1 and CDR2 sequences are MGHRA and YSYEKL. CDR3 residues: CASSQGQSDTQYF. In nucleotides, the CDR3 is TGCGCCAGCAGCCAAGGACAGTCAGATACGCAGTATTTT.

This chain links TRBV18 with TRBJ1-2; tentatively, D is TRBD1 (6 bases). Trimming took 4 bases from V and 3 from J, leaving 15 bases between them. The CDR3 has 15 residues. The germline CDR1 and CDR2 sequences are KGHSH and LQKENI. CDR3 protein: CASSLSEGHHYGYTF. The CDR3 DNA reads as TGTGCCAGCTCACTTTCTGAGGGACACCACTATGGCTACACCTTC. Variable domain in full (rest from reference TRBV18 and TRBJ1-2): NAGVMQNPRHLVRRRGQEARLRCSPMKGHSHVYWYRQLPEEGLKFMVYLQKENIIDESGMPKERFSAEFPKEGPSILRIQQVVRGDSAAYFCASSLSEGHHYGYTFGSGTRLTVV.

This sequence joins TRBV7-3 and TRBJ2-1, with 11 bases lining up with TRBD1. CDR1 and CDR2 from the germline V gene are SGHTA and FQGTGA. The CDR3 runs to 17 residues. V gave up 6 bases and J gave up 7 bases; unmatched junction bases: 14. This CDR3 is CASSTHPGTGGRNEQFF. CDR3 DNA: TGTGCCAGCAGTACGCATCCCGGGACAGGGGGTCGGAATGAGCAGTTCTTC. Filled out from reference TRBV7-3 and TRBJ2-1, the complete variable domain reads GAGVSQTPSNKVTEKGKYVELRCDPISGHTALYWYRQSLGQGPEFLIYFQGTGAADDSGLPNDRFFAVRPEGSVSTLKIQRTERGDSAVYLCASSTHPGTGGRNEQFFGPGTRLTVL.

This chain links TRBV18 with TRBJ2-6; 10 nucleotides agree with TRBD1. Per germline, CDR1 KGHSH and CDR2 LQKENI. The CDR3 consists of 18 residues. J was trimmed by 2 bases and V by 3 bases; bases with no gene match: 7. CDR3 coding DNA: TGTGCCAGCTCACCTTTGGGACAGGGGAGAACTGGGGCCAACGTCCTGACTTTC. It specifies CASSPLGQGRTGANVLTF.

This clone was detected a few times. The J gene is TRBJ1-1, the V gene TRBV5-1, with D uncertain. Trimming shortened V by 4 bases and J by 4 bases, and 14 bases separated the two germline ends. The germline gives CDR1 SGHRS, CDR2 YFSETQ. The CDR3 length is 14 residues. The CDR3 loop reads CASSGAGGFTEAFF. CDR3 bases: TGCGCCAGCAGCGGCGCGGGAGGGTTCACTGAAGCTTTCTTT.

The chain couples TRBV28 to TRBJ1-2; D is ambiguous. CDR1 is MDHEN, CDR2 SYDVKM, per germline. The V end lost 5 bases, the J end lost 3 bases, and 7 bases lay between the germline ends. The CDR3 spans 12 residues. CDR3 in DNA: TGTGCCAGCAGTCGGGGATACTATGGCTACACCTTC. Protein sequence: CASSRGYYGYTF.

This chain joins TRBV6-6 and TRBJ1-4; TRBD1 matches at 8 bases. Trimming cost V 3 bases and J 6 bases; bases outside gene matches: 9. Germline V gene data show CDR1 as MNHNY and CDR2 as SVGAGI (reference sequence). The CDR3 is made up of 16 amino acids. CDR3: CASSYRGHRGDEKLFF. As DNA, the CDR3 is TGTGCCAGCAGTTATCGAGGGCACAGGGGGGATGAAAAACTGTTTTTT.

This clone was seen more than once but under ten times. CDR3 coding DNA: TGTGCCAGCAGTGAGGGCCCCGAGGAAAAACTGTTTTTT. It translates to CASSEGPEEKLFF. The chain recombines TRBV6-5 with TRBJ1-4, with no clear D. Trimming shortened V by 5 bases and J by 8 bases, and 12 bases separated the two germline ends. The CDR3 is 13 residues long. Germline loops: CDR1 MNHEY, CDR2 SVGAGI.

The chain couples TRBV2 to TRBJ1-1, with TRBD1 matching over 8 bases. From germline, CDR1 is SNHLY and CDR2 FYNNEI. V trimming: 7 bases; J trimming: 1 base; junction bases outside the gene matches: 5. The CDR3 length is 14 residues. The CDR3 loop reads CASTTGQGNTEAFF. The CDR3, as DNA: TGTGCCAGCACAACCGGACAGGGGAACACTGAAGCTTTCTTT.

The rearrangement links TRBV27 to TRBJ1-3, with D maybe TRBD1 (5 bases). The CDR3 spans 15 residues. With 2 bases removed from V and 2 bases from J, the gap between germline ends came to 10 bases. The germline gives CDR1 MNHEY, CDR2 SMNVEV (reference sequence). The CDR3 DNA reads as TGTGCCAGCAGTTTAGTCCAGGGCGCTGGAAACACCATATATTTT. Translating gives CASSLVQGAGNTIYF.

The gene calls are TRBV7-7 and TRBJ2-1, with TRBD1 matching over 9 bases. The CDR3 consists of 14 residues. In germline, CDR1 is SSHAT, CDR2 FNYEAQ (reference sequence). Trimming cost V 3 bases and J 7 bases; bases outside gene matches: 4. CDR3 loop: CASSFLGQGNEQFF. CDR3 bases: TGTGCCAGCAGCTTTCTTGGACAGGGGAATGAGCAGTTCTTC.

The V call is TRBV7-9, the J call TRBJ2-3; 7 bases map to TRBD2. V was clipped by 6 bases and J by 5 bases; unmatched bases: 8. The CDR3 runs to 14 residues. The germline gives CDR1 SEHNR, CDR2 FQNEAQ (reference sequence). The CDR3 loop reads CASRLDSGGDTQYF. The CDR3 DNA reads TGTGCCAGCAGACTGGACTCGGGGGGAGATACGCAGTATTTT.

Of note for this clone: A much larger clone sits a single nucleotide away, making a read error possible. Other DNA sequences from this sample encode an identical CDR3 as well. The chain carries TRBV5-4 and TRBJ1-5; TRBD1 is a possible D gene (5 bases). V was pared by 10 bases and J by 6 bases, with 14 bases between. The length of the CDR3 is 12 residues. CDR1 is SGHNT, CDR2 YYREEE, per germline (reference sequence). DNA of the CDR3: TGTGCCGCGGGGCGGCGGGGTCAGCCCCAGCATTTT. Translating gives CAAGRRGQPQHF.

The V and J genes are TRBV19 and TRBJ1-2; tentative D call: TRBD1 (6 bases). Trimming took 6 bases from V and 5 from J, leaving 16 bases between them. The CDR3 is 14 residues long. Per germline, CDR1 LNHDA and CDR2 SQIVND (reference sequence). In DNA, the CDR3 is TGTGCCAGTAGATCGCCCGGGGGCGGGTATGGCTACACCTTC. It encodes CASRSPGGGYGYTF.

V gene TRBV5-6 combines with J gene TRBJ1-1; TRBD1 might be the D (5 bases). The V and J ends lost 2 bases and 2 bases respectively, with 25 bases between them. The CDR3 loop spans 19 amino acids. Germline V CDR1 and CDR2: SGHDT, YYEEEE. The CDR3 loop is CASSFFVGDLTAGNTEAFF. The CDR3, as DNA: TGTGCCAGCAGCTTTTTTGTGGGGGATTTGACAGCCGGTAACACTGAAGCTTTCTTT.

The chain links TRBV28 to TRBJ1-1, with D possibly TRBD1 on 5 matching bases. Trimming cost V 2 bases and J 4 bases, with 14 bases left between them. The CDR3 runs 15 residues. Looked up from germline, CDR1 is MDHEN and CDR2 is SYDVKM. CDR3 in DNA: TGTGCCAGCAGTTTAATCCAGGGTTTGAGCACTGAAGCTTTCTTT. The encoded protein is CASSLIQGLSTEAFF.